A single sample gave rise to the 21 T cell receptor beta chains below, sequenced in a study of CD8+CD57+ T cells in acquired aplastic anemia. Profiles of TCR beta VDJ and CDR3 were generated from a genomic DNA template. TCRdb itself ran the reads through MiXCR, one entry per CDR3 protein. The sample holds about 400,000 distinct CDR3 sequences, roughly 68% seen once. The sample consisted of sorted CD4+, CD8+, or CD8+CD57+ T cells (not recorded which) from PBMCs. These receptors all stem from a human donor in good health, serving as a control.

This rearrangement joins TRBV15 to TRBJ1-2; D may be TRBD1 (6 bases). Trimming took 9 bases from V and 2 from J, leaving 16 bases between them. This CDR3 has 14 amino acids. Germline CDR1 and CDR2: LNHNV and YYDKDF (reference sequence). The CDR3 loop is CATAEPTGNYGYTF. The DNA of the CDR3 is TGTGCCACTGCGGAACCGACAGGAAACTATGGCTACACCTTC.

Many counts were recorded for this clonotype. V usage is TRBV3-1 and J usage is TRBJ1-4; 8 bases align to TRBD1. The CDR3 loop spans 15 amino acids. With 1 base clipped from V and 7 bases from J, the junction kept 5 bases outside the gene matches. The V gene's germline CDR1 is LGHDT and CDR2 YNNKEL (reference sequence). This CDR3 reads CASSQGAQGAEKLFF. CDR3 nucleotide sequence: TGTGCCAGCAGCCAAGGGGCGCAGGGGGCTGAAAAACTGTTTTTT.

The J gene is TRBJ2-1, the V gene TRBV10-3, with TRBD1 matching over 9 bases. The DNA end is a closer match to TRBJ2-7, so the J assignment may be wrong. This CDR3 is built from 13 residues. CDR1 ENHRY and CDR2 SYGVKD come from the germline V gene. Here the CDR3 DNA reads TGTGCCAGCTTGGGGACAGGGTACAATGAGCAGTACTTC. Amino acid sequence: CASLGTGYNEQYF.

Comment on this clonotype: The CDR3 carries no conserved terminal phenylalanine or tryptophan, so it likely arises from a read error. The CDR3 loop is CASSQKRNTEAFI. As DNA, the CDR3 is TGTGCCAGCAGCCAAAAACGGAACACTGAAGCTTTCATT. The chain is built from TRBV5-1 and TRBJ1-1; D gene ambiguous. Per the germline V gene, CDR1 is SGHRS and CDR2 is YFSETQ. This CDR3 is built from 13 residues.

Concerning this clonotype: Since the CDR3 does not end with the conserved phenylalanine or tryptophan, this likely comes from a read error. This sequence joins TRBV19 and TRBJ2-5; a possible D gene is TRBD1 (5 bases). V was cut by 3 bases and J by 7 bases, with 12 bases left in between. The germline V gene encodes CDR1 LNHDA and CDR2 SQIVND (reference sequence). The CDR3 runs to 13 residues. CDR3 in amino acids: CASSMGRDRTQYL. CDR3 bases: TGTGCCAGTAGTATGGGCAGAGACAGGACCCAGTACCTC.

This clonotype was seen ten or more times. The chain uses TRBV5-1 and TRBJ1-1; the D gene is possibly TRBD1 (5 bases). Germline assignment: CDR1 SGHRS and CDR2 YFSETQ. Trimming removed 5 bases from V and 0 bases from J, with 11 bases in between. CDR3 length: 14 amino acids. CDR3 sequence: CASRPDSLNTEAFF. CDR3 DNA sequence: TGCGCCAGCAGACCTGACAGTTTGAACACTGAAGCTTTCTTT. Full variable domain (remainder filled in from reference TRBV5-1 and TRBJ1-1): KAGVTQTPRYLIKTRGQQVTLSCSPISGHRSVSWYQQTPGQGLQFLFEYFSETQRNKGNFPGRFSGRQFSNSRSEMNVSTLELGDSALYLCASRPDSLNTEAFFGQGTRLTVV.

J is TRBJ1-2 and V is TRBV20-1; the D gene is possibly TRBD1 (6 bases). CDR1 is DFQATT, CDR2 SNEGSKA, per germline (reference sequence). The CDR3 sequence is 14 residues long. V shed 7 bases and J shed 6 bases, with 21 bases lying between them. The CDR3 DNA reads as TGCAGTGTGAGCCTGGACAGACGCTACGATGGCTACACCTTC. This encodes CSVSLDRRYDGYTF.

The chain links TRBV7-3 to TRBJ2-7; 7 bases are shared with TRBD2. The V gene end was trimmed by 1 base and the J gene end by 8 bases; junction bases not matched to a gene: 8. This CDR3 has 14 residues. The germline gives CDR1 SGHTA, CDR2 FQGTGA. CDR3 amino acids: CASSLKPAGDQQYF. CDR3 bases: TGTGCCAGCAGCTTAAAACCCGCGGGAGACCAGCAGTACTTC.

The chain has TRBV12-3 or TRBV12-4 and TRBJ1-2, with TRBD1 matching 7 bases. This CDR3 contains 16 residues. J was trimmed by 0 bases and V by 5 bases; bases with no gene match: 9. The CDR3, as DNA: TGTGCCAGCAGTCGGGACGACAGGGTCACTAACTATGGCTACACCTTC. It translates to CASSRDDRVTNYGYTF.

This chain uses TRBV12-3 or TRBV12-4 with TRBJ1-5; no definite D call. There are 15 residues in the CDR3. Trimming shortened V by 6 bases and J by 0 bases, and 12 bases separated the two germline ends. The CDR3 coding sequence is TGTGCCAGCAGGCAGACGGACCATAGCAATCAGCCCCAGCATTTT. Its translation is CASRQTDHSNQPQHF.

With respect to this clonotype: One junction end does not reproduce the germline sequence, and a read error may be involved. This chain joins TRBV7-2 and TRBJ2-2, with D perhaps assigned TRBD1 or TRBD2 (5 bases each). Germline V gives CDR1 SGHTA, CDR2 FQGNSA. This CDR3 spans 16 amino acids. CDR3: CASSLEGTTYRDELFF. CDR3 sequence (DNA): TGTGCCAGCAGCTTAGAGGGGACGACGTACAGAGACGAACTGTTTTTC.

Points on this clonotype: A read error may produce the germline difference seen at one junction end. The chain uses TRBV5-8 and TRBJ1-3; D gene unclear. This CDR3 contains 14 residues. Germline V CDR1 and CDR2: SGHTS, YDEGEE. The CDR3 sequence is CASSVDGSGSTIYF. CDR3 nucleotides: TGTGCCAGCAGCGTAGATGGTTCGGGAAGCACCATATATTTT. Complete variable domain (other parts from reference TRBV5-8 and TRBJ1-3): EAGVTQSPTHLIKTRGQQATLRCSPISGHTSVYWYQQALGLGLQFLLWYDEGEERNRGNFPPRFSGRQFPNYSSELNVNALELEDSALYLCASSVDGSGSTIYFGEGSWLTVV.

Points on this clonotype: At one boundary the junction diverges from the germline segment, which might be a read error. The genes are TRBV9 and TRBJ1-1, with unresolved D. CDR3 size: 13 residues. Per germline, CDR1 SGDLS and CDR2 YYNGEE. CDR3 bases: TGTGCCAGCATCAGAAGGCAGAACACTGAGGCTTTCTTT. It translates to CASIRRQNTEAFF.

The V call is TRBV7-2, the J call TRBJ2-1; maybe TRBD2 (5 bases). Germline V CDR1 and CDR2: SGHTA, FQGNSA. Deletions cut 3 bases from V and 8 bases from J, with 17 bases between. The CDR3 is made up of 15 amino acids. In DNA form, the CDR3 reads TGTGCCAGCAGCTTTGGACGGGGTCATCAGCATGAGCAGTTCTTC. This sequence encodes CASSFGRGHQHEQFF.

V is TRBV7-2 and J is TRBJ2-7; a possible D gene is TRBD2 (5 bases). CDR1 SGHTA and CDR2 FQGNSA come from the germline V gene. Trimming left V 6 bases short and J 2 bases short, with 14 bases between. CDR3 length: 14 amino acids. CDR3 amino acids: CASRSERTAYEQYF. The DNA of the CDR3 is TGTGCCAGCAGGTCGGAACGGACTGCCTACGAGCAGTACTTC.

The V gene is TRBV7-8, the J gene TRBJ2-3, with D unclear. This CDR3 region has 15 residues. V was trimmed by 2 bases and J by 15 bases, leaving 24 bases between them. Looked up from germline, CDR1 is SGHVS and CDR2 is FQNEAQ. CDR3 sequence (DNA): TGTGCCAGCAGCTTAAGGCAAACTGTGACACAGACGCTTTATTTT. Amino acid sequence: CASSLRQTVTQTLYF.

This clonotype showed up many times. The chain carries TRBV6-5 and TRBJ2-5; possibly TRBD1 or TRBD2 for D (5 bases each). Germline loops: CDR1 MNHEY, CDR2 SVGAGI. Trimming shortened V by 5 bases and J by 4 bases, and 11 bases separated the two germline ends. This CDR3 has 13 residues. CDR3 residues: CASSPGRRETQYF. The CDR3 coding sequence is TGTGCCAGCAGTCCGGGACGGCGAGAGACCCAGTACTTC.

A note on this clonotype: Since the CDR3 does not end with the conserved phenylalanine or tryptophan, this likely comes from a read error. Because the CDR3's place on the DNA is in doubt, the DNA is left out and the CDR3 is given as listed by TCRdb. The chain joins TRBV19 to TRBJ2-1; the table's D call of TRBD1 was not tested on the DNA. CDR1 LNHDA and CDR2 SQIVND come from the germline V gene (reference sequence). The CDR3 comprises 16 residues, both ends counted. CDR3 region: CASSTPGQGRYDQYFV.

In its sample, this clonotype was seen a few times. This sequence joins TRBV15 and TRBJ1-2; 9 positions match TRBD1. The CDR3 has 13 residues. Looked up from germline, CDR1 is LNHNV and CDR2 is YYDKDF (reference sequence). Trimming removed 4 bases from V and 6 bases from J; junction bases left unmatched: 3. Here the CDR3 DNA reads TGTGCCACCAGCACACGGACAGGGGATGGCTACACCTTC. It yields the protein CATSTRTGDGYTF. Full variable domain (rest looked up from reference TRBV15 and TRBJ1-2): DAMVIQNPRYQVTQFGKPVTLSCSQTLNHNVMYWYQQKSSQAPKLLFHYYDKDFNNEADTPDNFQSRRPNTSFCFLDIRSPGLGDTAMYLCATSTRTGDGYTFGSGTRLTVV.

The rearrangement uses TRBV12-3 or TRBV12-4 and TRBJ2-7, with TRBD2 matching 8 bases. This CDR3 region has 12 residues. V was clipped by 6 bases and J by 3 bases; unmatched bases: 1. CDR3 sequence (DNA): TGTGCCAGCAGGACTAGCGACTACGAGCAGTACTTC. Protein product: CASRTSDYEQYF.

This clonotype appeared many times. The J gene is TRBJ2-5, the V gene TRBV5-1; no firm D call. The CDR3 length is 13 residues. From germline, CDR1 is SGHRS and CDR2 YFSETQ. Trimming removed 0 bases at V and 1 base at J, with 4 bases between. The CDR3 loop reads CASSLVGQETQYF. Here the CDR3 DNA reads TGCGCCAGCAGCTTGGTTGGCCAAGAGACCCAGTACTTC.